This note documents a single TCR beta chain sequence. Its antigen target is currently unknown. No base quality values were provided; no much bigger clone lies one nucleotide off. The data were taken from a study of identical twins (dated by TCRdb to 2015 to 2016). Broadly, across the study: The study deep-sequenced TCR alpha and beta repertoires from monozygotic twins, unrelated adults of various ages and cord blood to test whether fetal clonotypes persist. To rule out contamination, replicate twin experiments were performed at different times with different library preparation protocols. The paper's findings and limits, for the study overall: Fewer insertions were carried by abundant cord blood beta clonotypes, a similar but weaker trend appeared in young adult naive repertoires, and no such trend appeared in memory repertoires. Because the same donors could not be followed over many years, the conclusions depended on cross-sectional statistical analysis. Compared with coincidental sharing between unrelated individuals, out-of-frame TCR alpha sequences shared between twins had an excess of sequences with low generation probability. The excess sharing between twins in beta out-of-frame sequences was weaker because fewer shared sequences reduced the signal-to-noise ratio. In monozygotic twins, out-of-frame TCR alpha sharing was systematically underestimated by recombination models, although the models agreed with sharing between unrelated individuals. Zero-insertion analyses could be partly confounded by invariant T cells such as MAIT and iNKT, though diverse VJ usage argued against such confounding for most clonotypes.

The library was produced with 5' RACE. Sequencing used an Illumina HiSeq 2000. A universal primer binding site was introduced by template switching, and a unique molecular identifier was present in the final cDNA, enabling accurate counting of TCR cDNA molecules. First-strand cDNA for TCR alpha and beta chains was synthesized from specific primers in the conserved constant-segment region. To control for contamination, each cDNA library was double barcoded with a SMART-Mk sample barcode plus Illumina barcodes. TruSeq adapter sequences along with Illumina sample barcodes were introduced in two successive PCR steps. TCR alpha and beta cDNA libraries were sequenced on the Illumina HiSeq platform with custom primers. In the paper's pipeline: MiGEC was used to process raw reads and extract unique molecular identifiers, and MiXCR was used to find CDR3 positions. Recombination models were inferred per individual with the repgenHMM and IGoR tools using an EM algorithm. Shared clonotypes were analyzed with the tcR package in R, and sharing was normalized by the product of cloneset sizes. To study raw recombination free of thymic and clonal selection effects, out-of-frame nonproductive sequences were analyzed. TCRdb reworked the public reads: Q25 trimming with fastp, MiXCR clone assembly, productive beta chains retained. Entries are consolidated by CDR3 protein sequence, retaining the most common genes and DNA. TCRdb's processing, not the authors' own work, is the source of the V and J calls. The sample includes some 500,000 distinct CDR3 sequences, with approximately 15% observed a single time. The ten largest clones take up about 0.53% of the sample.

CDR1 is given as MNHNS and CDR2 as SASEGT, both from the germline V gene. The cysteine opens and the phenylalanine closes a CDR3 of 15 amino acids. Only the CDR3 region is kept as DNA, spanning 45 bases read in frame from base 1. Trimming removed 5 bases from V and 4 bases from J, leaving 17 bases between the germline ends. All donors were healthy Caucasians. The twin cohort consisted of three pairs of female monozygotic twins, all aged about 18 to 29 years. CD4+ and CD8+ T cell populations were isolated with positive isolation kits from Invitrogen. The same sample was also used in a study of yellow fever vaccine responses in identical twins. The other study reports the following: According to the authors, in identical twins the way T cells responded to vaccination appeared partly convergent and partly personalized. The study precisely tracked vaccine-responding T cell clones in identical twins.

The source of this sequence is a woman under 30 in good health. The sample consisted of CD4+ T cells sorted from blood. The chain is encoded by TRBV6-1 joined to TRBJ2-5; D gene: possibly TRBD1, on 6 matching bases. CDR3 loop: CASSPPGQLSETQYF. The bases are TGTGCCAGCAGTCCACCGGGACAACTCTCAGAGACCCAGTACTTC.